This T cell receptor (beta chain) emerged from a study of T cell responses to AZD1222 COVID-19 vaccine. Study information: It was second doses at about 4 or about 12 weeks that were pooled. Study-wide results and limits: Nearly half of unique spike-specific TCRs reportedly avoided B.1.351 and B.1.1.7 mutated regions. Donors were mostly white British, more females; clonal diversity possibly underestimated. Repertoires in all cases were sampled only once the peak T cell response had passed.

The trim removed 8 bases at V and 4 bases at J, leaving 10 bases unmatched. Germline loops: CDR1 MDHEN, CDR2 SYDVKM. CDR3 length equals 15 residues. Here immunoSEQ multiplex PCR was the method, and the copy in TCRdb shows in-frame clones only, minus some. Of around 110,000 clones in the sample, about four fifths were seen once. With respect to this clone: Its antigen is not known.

This clonotype was sampled from an adult in good health. The sample consisted of peripheral blood, taken on day 0 of AZD1222 vaccination. V is TRBV28 and J is TRBJ1-2; TRBD1 aligns across 10 bases. CDR3 loop: CASRQGAPWAYGYTF. CDR3 DNA: TGTGCCAGCCGACAGGGGGCCCCCTGGGCCTATGGCTACACCTTC.